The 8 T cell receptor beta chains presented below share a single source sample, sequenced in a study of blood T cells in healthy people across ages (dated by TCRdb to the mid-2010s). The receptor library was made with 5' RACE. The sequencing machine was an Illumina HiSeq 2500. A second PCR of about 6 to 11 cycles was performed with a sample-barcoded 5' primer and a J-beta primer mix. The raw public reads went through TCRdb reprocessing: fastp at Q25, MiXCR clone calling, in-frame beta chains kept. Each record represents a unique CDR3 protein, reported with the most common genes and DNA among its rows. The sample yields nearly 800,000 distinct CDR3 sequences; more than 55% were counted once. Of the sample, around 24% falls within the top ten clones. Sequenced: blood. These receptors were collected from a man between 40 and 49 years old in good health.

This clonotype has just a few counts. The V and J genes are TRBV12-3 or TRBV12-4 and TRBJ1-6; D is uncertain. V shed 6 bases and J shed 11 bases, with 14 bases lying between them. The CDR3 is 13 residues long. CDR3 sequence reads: CASSSPPPAPLHF. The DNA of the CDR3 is TGTGCCAGCAGCTCGCCGCCGCCTGCACCCCTCCACTTT.

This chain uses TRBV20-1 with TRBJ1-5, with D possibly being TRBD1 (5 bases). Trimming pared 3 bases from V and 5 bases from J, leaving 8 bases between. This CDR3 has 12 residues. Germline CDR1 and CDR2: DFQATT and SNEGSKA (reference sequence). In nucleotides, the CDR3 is TGCAGTGCTAGGTTAGGGGATCAGCCCCAGCATTTT. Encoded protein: CSARLGDQPQHF.

The chain's CDR3 is CSVGGTTDTQYF. CDR3 in DNA: TGCAGCGTTGGGGGAACCACAGATACGCAGTATTTT. The chain combines TRBV29-1 with TRBJ2-3; D ambiguous. Germline loops: CDR1 SQVTM, CDR2 ANQGSEA. The ends were cut back, 4 bases at V and 2 bases at J, with 7 bases in the middle. This CDR3 contains 12 residues.

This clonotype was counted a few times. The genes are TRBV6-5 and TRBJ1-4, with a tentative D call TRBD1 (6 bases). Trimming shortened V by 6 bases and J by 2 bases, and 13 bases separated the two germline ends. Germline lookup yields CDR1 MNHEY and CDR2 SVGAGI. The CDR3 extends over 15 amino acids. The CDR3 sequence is CASRPRQVTNEKLFF. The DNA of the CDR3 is TGTGCCAGCAGACCCAGACAGGTTACTAATGAAAAACTGTTTTTT.

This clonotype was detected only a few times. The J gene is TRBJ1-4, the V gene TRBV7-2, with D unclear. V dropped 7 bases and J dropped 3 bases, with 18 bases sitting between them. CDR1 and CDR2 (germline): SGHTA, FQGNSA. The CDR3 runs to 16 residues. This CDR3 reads CASNPNPGRPNEKLFF. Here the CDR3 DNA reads TGTGCCAGCAATCCTAACCCCGGCCGGCCTAATGAAAAACTGTTTTTT.

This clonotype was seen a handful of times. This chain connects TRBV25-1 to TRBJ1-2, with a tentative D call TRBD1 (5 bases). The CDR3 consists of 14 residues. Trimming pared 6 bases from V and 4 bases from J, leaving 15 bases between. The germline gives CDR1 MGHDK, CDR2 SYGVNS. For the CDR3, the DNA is TGTGCCAGCAGCGCTCGCGTAGACAGCTATGGCTACACCTTC. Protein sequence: CASSARVDSYGYTF.

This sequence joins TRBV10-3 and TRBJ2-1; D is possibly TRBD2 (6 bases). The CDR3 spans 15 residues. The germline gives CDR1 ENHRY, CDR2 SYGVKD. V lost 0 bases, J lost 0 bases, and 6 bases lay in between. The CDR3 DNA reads TGTGCCATCAGTGAGTCGGGGGGCTCCTACAATGAGCAGTTCTTC. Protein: CAISESGGSYNEQFF.

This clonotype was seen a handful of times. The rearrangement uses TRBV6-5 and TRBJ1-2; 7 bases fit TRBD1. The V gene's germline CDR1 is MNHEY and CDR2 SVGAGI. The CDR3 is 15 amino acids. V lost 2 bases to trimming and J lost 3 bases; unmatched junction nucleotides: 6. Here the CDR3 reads CASSYLQGGHYGYTF. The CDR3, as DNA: TGTGCCAGCAGTTACCTTCAGGGGGGCCACTATGGCTACACCTTC.